Presented here are 31 T cell receptor beta chains from one specimen sequenced in a study of blood T cell repertoires in COVID-19. Data came from immunoSEQ multiplex PCR; TCRdb stores just in-frame clones and leaves some out. The data show roughly 700,000 clones, with 90% seen just once and roughly 0.25% held by the top ten. Sequenced sample: peripheral blood. Every receptor here comes from a woman under 30 with acute or convalescent COVID-19.

This clone was seen only once. This rearrangement joins TRBV3-1 (or the pseudogene TRBV3-2) to TRBJ1-2; TRBD1 might be the D (5 bases). The germline CDR1 and CDR2 sequences are LGHDT and YNNKEL (reference sequence). Deletions cut 0 bases from V and 6 bases from J, with 14 bases between. There are 15 residues in the CDR3. The CDR3 DNA is TGTGCCAGCAGCCAAGATCGGAGGGGCACCCATGGCTACACCTTC. Protein product: CASSQDRRGTHGYTF.

For this clone: One base away lies a much larger clone, so this may be a sequencing read error. The chain links TRBV6-2 or TRBV6-3 to TRBJ2-3; a possible D gene is TRBD2 (5 bases). V lost 4 bases to trimming and J lost 2 bases, with 10 bases between them. The CDR3 extends over 14 amino acids. Per the germline V gene, CDR1 is MNHEY and CDR2 is SVGEGT. The CDR3 spells CASSSDYSTDTQYF. For the CDR3, the DNA is TGTGCCAGCAGTTCCGACTATTCCACAGATACGCAGTATTTT.

This clone was recorded only once. V gene TRBV18 combines with J gene TRBJ1-1; D not resolved. This CDR3 spans 10 amino acids. From germline, CDR1 is KGHSH and CDR2 LQKENI. V gave up 4 bases and J gave up 8 bases, with 5 bases separating them. For the CDR3, the DNA is TGTGCCAGCTCACGTCAGGAAGCTTTCTTT. Translation: CASSRQEAFF. Using reference TRBV18 and TRBJ1-1 for the parts outside the CDR3, the full variable domain is NAGVMQNPRHLVRRRGQEARLRCSPMKGHSHVYWYRQLPEEGLKFMVYLQKENIIDESGMPKERFSAEFPKEGPSILRIQQVVRGDSAAYFCASSRQEAFFGQGTRLTVV.

This chain uses TRBV19 with TRBJ2-1; possible D gene TRBD1, 5 bases. This CDR3 region has 12 residues. The V gene lost 10 bases and the J gene lost 4 bases, with 11 bases spanning the gap. CDR1 LNHDA and CDR2 SQIVND come from the germline V gene (reference sequence). CDR3 sequence: CATSDSYNEQFF. CDR3 coding DNA: TGTGCCACCTCCGACAGTTACAATGAGCAGTTCTTC.

The V and J genes are TRBV7-8 and TRBJ2-3; D perhaps matches TRBD2 (5 bases). V lost 2 bases, J lost 8 bases, and 14 bases lay in between. The V gene's germline CDR1 is SGHVS and CDR2 FQNEAQ. The CDR3 consists of 14 residues. CDR3 sequence reads: CASSLLDRGSTQYF. CDR3 nucleotides: TGTGCCAGCAGCTTATTGGATAGAGGGTCTACGCAGTATTTT.

The chain is built from TRBV4-3 and TRBJ1-2; D gene uncertain. The CDR3 is 14 amino acids. The V gene lost 0 bases and the J gene lost 2 bases, with 7 bases spanning the gap. CDR1 is LGHNA, CDR2 YSLEER, per germline. CDR3 loop: CASSQDSSNYGYTF. Here the CDR3 DNA reads TGCGCCAGCAGCCAAGATAGCTCAAACTATGGCTACACCTTC.

The chain has TRBV6-2 or TRBV6-3 and TRBJ2-7; 10 bases agree with TRBD1. With V trimmed by 6 bases and J by 5 bases, 10 bases remained unmatched. CDR1 is MNHEY and CDR2 is SVGEGT in the germline V gene. This CDR3 region has 15 residues. The CDR3 loop is CASSADRGRMNEQYF. The CDR3 nucleotides read TGTGCCAGCAGCGCAGACAGGGGGCGCATGAACGAGCAGTACTTC.

V usage is TRBV7-2 and J usage is TRBJ1-3; unclear D gene. This CDR3 has 14 amino acids. The germline V gene has CDR1 SGHTA and CDR2 FQGNSA. Between the trimmed V and J ends, which lost 5 bases and 0 bases, there was a span of 8 bases. CDR3 region: CASSTVSSGNTIYF. The CDR3, as DNA: TGTGCCAGCAGCACAGTCTCCTCTGGAAACACCATATATTTT. The complete variable domain, with remaining parts taken from reference TRBV7-2 and TRBJ1-3, reads GAGVSQSPSNKVTEKGKDVELRCDPISGHTALYWYRQSLGQGLEFLIYFQGNSAPDKSGLPSDRFSAERTGGSVSTLTIQRTQQEDSAVYLCASSTVSSGNTIYFGEGSWLTVV.

The chain joins TRBV7-2 to TRBJ1-3, with D maybe TRBD1 (5 bases). The CDR3 covers 15 residues. V was clipped by 1 base and J by 3 bases, with 10 bases between them. The germline V gene encodes CDR1 SGHTA and CDR2 FQGNSA. The CDR3 region is CASSLDAGGGNTIYF. In nucleotides, the CDR3 is TGTGCCAGCAGCTTAGACGCGGGGGGTGGAAACACCATATATTTT. Filled out from reference TRBV7-2 and TRBJ1-3, the complete variable domain reads GAGVSQSPSNKVTEKGKDVELRCDPISGHTALYWYRQSLGQGLEFLIYFQGNSAPDKSGLPSDRFSAERTGGSVSTLTIQRTQQEDSAVYLCASSLDAGGGNTIYFGEGSWLTVV.

This chain links TRBV7-9 with TRBJ1-2; maybe TRBD1 (5 bases). Per the germline V gene, CDR1 is SEHNR and CDR2 is FQNEAQ (reference sequence). V gave up 3 bases and J gave up 4 bases, with 15 bases separating them. The CDR3 spans 15 residues. CDR3 sequence: CASSFGTTDLYGYTF. The CDR3 nucleotides are TGTGCCAGCAGCTTCGGAACGACAGACCTCTATGGCTACACCTTC.

The chain couples TRBV3-1 (or the pseudogene TRBV3-2) to TRBJ1-6; D remains ambiguous. V lost 4 bases and J 7 bases, leaving 5 bases between the germline ends. This CDR3 spans 12 amino acids. From germline, CDR1 is LGHDT and CDR2 YNNKEL (reference sequence). The CDR3 region is CASSLQNSPLHF. CDR3 bases: TGTGCCAGCAGCCTTCAAAATTCACCCCTCCACTTT.

V and J are TRBV11-3 and TRBJ1-1, with D unclear. CDR3 length: 13 amino acids. Germline V gene sequence: CDR1 SGHNT, CDR2 YENEEA. Trimming shortened V by 5 bases and J by 3 bases, and 10 bases separated the two germline ends. CDR3 amino acids: CASSVGPDTEAFF. CDR3 DNA: TGTGCCAGCAGCGTGGGCCCCGACACTGAAGCTTTCTTT. Filled out from reference TRBV11-3 and TRBJ1-1, the complete variable domain reads EAGVVQSPRYKIIEKKQPVAFWCNPISGHNTLYWYLQNLGQGPELLIRYENEEAVDDSQLPKDRFSAERLKGVDSTLKIQPAELGDSAVYLCASSVGPDTEAFFGQGTRLTVV.

This clone has just one count. The chain joins TRBV4-2 to TRBJ2-3, with D perhaps TRBD2 (5 bases). V lost 1 base and J 3 bases, leaving 11 bases between the germline ends. CDR1 and CDR2 (germline): LGHNA, YNFKEQ. The CDR3 loop spans 15 amino acids. The CDR3 spells CASSQGGRATDTQYF. DNA for the CDR3: TGTGCCAGCAGCCAAGGAGGGCGGGCAACAGATACGCAGTATTTT.

The V call is TRBV7-9, the J call TRBJ1-2; the D gene is possibly TRBD1 (5 bases). The germline gives CDR1 SEHNR, CDR2 FQNEAQ (reference sequence). Between the trimmed V and J ends, which lost 4 bases and 5 bases, there was a span of 20 bases. The CDR3 consists of 16 residues. This CDR3 reads CASSSSLGEGKYGYTF. The CDR3 coding sequence is TGTGCCAGCAGCTCCTCCCTTGGGGAGGGGAAGTATGGCTACACCTTC.

This chain uses TRBV21-1 with TRBJ1-5; the table's TRBD1 call for D was not verified on the DNA. TRBV21-1 is a known pseudogene. CDR3 length: 18 amino acids. The CDR3 sequence is CASKLGPPGQGGNQPQHF. The CDR3 DNA reads TGTGCCAGCAAACTTGGTCCCCCCGGACAGGGGGGCAATCAGCCCCAGCATTTT.

The chain uses TRBV12-3 or TRBV12-4 and TRBJ1-5, with D uncertain. The CDR3 runs 13 residues. Between the trimmed V and J ends, which lost 5 bases and 0 bases, there was a span of 5 bases. In DNA form, the CDR3 reads TGTGCCAGCAGTCCGGTTAGCAATCAGCCCCAGCATTTT. Translating gives CASSPVSNQPQHF.

This clone was detected only once. J is TRBJ1-2 and V is TRBV3-1 (or the pseudogene TRBV3-2); TRBD1 might be the D (6 bases). V lost 1 base and J lost 6, with 12 bases in between. The CDR3 spans 14 residues. CDR1 and CDR2 from the germline V gene are LGHDT and YNNKEL (reference sequence). The CDR3 here is CASSQVQGWDGYTF. CDR3 sequence (DNA): TGTGCCAGCAGCCAAGTACAGGGATGGGATGGCTACACCTTC.

V gene TRBV9 combines with J gene TRBJ1-2; 9 bases match TRBD1. CDR3 length equals 14 residues. CDR1 is SGDLS, CDR2 YYNGEE, per germline. V trimming: 3 bases; J trimming: 7 bases; junction bases outside the gene matches: 7. The CDR3 DNA follows: TGTGCCAGCAGCGGAAAACAGGGGGCGCTTGGCTACACCTTC. Protein: CASSGKQGALGYTF. Full variable domain (rest looked up from reference TRBV9 and TRBJ1-2): DSGVTQTPKHLITATGQRVTLRCSPRSGDLSVYWYQQSLDQGLQFLIQYYNGEERAKGNILERFSAQQFPDLHSELNLSSLELGDSALYFCASSGKQGALGYTFGSGTRLTVV.

CDR3 residues: CASSLTGSPLEVLKFF. As DNA, the CDR3 is TGTGCCAGCAGTTTAACCGGATCACCCCTGGAGGTATTGAAGTTCTTC. The chain recombines TRBV6-5 with TRBJ2-1, with D possibly matching TRBD2 (5 bases). V was clipped by 4 bases and J by 14 bases, with 27 bases between them. The length of the CDR3 is 16 residues. Per the germline V gene, CDR1 is MNHEY and CDR2 is SVGAGI.

For this clone: Other DNA sequences in the same sample also yield this CDR3. CDR3 residues: CASSYSQGGTEAFF. The CDR3 DNA is TGTGCCAGCAGTTACTCACAGGGGGGCACTGAAGCTTTCTTT. This chain connects TRBV6-5 to TRBJ1-1; 8 bases match TRBD1. The CDR3 contains 14 residues. Germline V gives CDR1 MNHEY, CDR2 SVGAGI. The ends lost 0 bases at V and 4 bases at J; junction bases unmatched: 1.

In this sample, this clone turned up once. This chain connects TRBV7-2 to TRBJ2-2; D remains unclear. CDR1 SGHTA and CDR2 FQGNSA come from the germline V gene. V lost 1 base, J lost 7 bases, and 7 bases lay in between. CDR3 length: 13 residues. CDR3 sequence (DNA): TGTGCCAGCAGCTTAGGCGGCCACGGGGAGCTGTTTTTT. Translation gives CASSLGGHGELFF.

This clone showed up just a few times. This chain joins TRBV24-1 and TRBJ1-5; weak D call: TRBD1 (5 bases). Per the germline V gene, CDR1 is KGHDR and CDR2 is SFDVKD. V was cut by 4 bases and J by 4 bases, with 13 bases left in between. The CDR3 loop spans 15 amino acids. The CDR3 DNA follows: TGTGCCACCAGTGACTCATCCGGGACTAATCAGCCCCAGCATTTT. This codes for CATSDSSGTNQPQHF.

The chain is built from TRBV12-3 or TRBV12-4 and TRBJ1-2; D not resolved. V shed 3 bases and J shed 7 bases, with 9 bases lying between them. The CDR3 covers 12 residues. The CDR3 nucleotides are TGTGCCAGCAGTTTGAGGTTCGGTGGCTACACCTTC. It yields the protein CASSLRFGGYTF.

On this clone itself: Within the sample, other DNA sequences also encode this same CDR3. The rearrangement joins TRBV27 to TRBJ1-1, with 8 nucleotides matching TRBD1. The V and J ends lost 6 bases and 4 bases, in that order; junction bases with no gene match: 4. Germline V CDR1 and CDR2: MNHEY, SMNVEV (reference sequence). The CDR3 runs 13 residues. This CDR3 is CASRGTGGTEAFF. DNA for the CDR3: TGTGCCAGCAGGGGTACAGGGGGCACTGAAGCTTTCTTT.

V is TRBV6-5 and J is TRBJ1-2; 8 nucleotides match TRBD1. With 6 bases clipped from V and 6 bases from J, the junction kept 9 bases outside the gene matches. CDR3 length: 14 residues. Per the germline V gene, CDR1 is MNHEY and CDR2 is SVGAGI. The CDR3 loop reads CASSPLDRVDGYTF. The CDR3 DNA follows: TGTGCCAGCAGCCCCTTGGACAGGGTCGATGGCTACACCTTC.

This clone has only one observation. The chain carries TRBV18 and TRBJ2-7, with 9 bases identical to TRBD1. The junction had 12 bases not matched to a gene; V was cut back by 6 bases and J by 6 bases. CDR1 and CDR2 (germline): KGHSH, LQKENI. The CDR3 runs to 15 residues. CDR3 bases: TGTGCCAGCTCCCCCAGTCCCGGGACAGGGTTCGAGCAGTACTTC. It specifies CASSPSPGTGFEQYF.

V is TRBV9 and J is TRBJ2-7, with 8 bases matching TRBD1. This CDR3 region has 14 residues. V gave up 4 bases and J gave up 4 bases; unmatched junction bases: 7. Germline V CDR1 and CDR2: SGDLS, YYNGEE. CDR3 bases: TGTGCCAGCAGCCCGACAGGGGAAGGGTACGAGCAGTACTTC. This encodes CASSPTGEGYEQYF. Filled out from reference TRBV9 and TRBJ2-7, the complete variable domain reads DSGVTQTPKHLITATGQRVTLRCSPRSGDLSVYWYQQSLDQGLQFLIQYYNGEERAKGNILERFSAQQFPDLHSELNLSSLELGDSALYFCASSPTGEGYEQYFGPGTRLTVT.

The chain has TRBV30 and TRBJ1-3; D is possibly TRBD1 (6 bases). V was cut by 2 bases and J by 4 bases, with 21 bases left in between. This CDR3 has 17 residues. The V gene's germline CDR1 is GTSNPN and CDR2 SVGIG (reference sequence). The CDR3 loop reads CAWSLKGGAHAGNTIYF. The CDR3 nucleotides read TGTGCCTGGAGTTTAAAAGGGGGGGCTCATGCGGGAAACACCATATATTTT.

V usage is TRBV9 and J usage is TRBJ2-2; maybe TRBD2 (7 bases). The CDR3 spans 16 residues. The V end lost 1 base, the J end lost 4 bases, and 14 bases lay between the germline ends. The germline V gene encodes CDR1 SGDLS and CDR2 YYNGEE. The DNA of the CDR3 is TGTGCCAGCAGCGTATACGGGGGGCGGGCCACCGGGGAGCTGTTTTTT. Translating gives CASSVYGGRATGELFF.

V gene TRBV5-5 combines with J gene TRBJ1-6; D remains ambiguous. The V gene's germline CDR1 is SGHKS and CDR2 YYEKEE (reference sequence). The CDR3 is made up of 15 amino acids. Trimming pared 4 bases from V and 0 bases from J, leaving 8 bases between. CDR3 loop: CASSLPSSYNSPLHF. Here the CDR3 DNA reads TGTGCCAGCAGCCTCCCTAGCTCCTATAATTCACCCCTCCACTTT.

The J gene is TRBJ1-2, the V gene TRBV30; no clear D. CDR1 is GTSNPN and CDR2 is SVGIG in the germline V gene (reference sequence). Trimming took 3 bases from V and 4 from J, leaving 15 bases between them. The CDR3 extends over 14 amino acids. The CDR3 here is CAWRQVGAGYGYTF. The CDR3 region has the DNA TGTGCCTGGAGACAAGTTGGAGCTGGCTATGGCTACACCTTC.